The 21 T cell receptor beta chains reported below all come from one sample, sequenced in a study of CD8 T cells in ankylosing spondylitis (TCRdb year 2017). The receptor library was made with 5' RACE. Sequencing relied on an Illumina HiSeq 2500. The public reads were reanalyzed by TCRdb: fastp trimming at Q25, MiXCR alignment, in-frame beta chains only. One record per CDR3 amino acid sequence lists the most common genes and DNA. Across this sample there are about 250,000 distinct CDR3 sequences, with more than 25% seen only once. Around 4.5% of the sample is held by the ten biggest clonotypes. Input material: blood, either unsorted or a sorted T cell fraction (not recorded which). Receptor source: a male donor with ankylosing spondylitis or in good health (not recorded which).

The chain has TRBV12-3 or TRBV12-4 and TRBJ1-2, with a weak D call TRBD1 (6 bases). This CDR3 has 16 amino acids. V was shortened by 3 bases and J by 4 bases, with 18 bases between the two germline ends. The chain's CDR3 is CASSFPTSGAGYGYTF. Here the CDR3 DNA reads TGTGCCAGCAGTTTTCCCACCTCGGGGGCGGGCTATGGCTACACCTTC.

This clonotype was found a few times. V gene TRBV7-9 combines with J gene TRBJ2-7; 10 bases map to TRBD1. The CDR3 is 15 residues long. Germline V gives CDR1 SEHNR, CDR2 FQNEAQ (reference sequence). The J segment lost 5 bases and the V segment lost 5 bases, leaving 9 bases of the junction unmatched. CDR3 coding DNA: TGTGCCAGCAGCCAAACGAGGGACAGGGGTCACGAGCAGTACTTC. Encoded protein: CASSQTRDRGHEQYF.

The CDR3 spells CASSSIITDTQYF. CDR3 nucleotide sequence: TGCGCCAGCAGCTCAATTATCACAGATACGCAGTATTTT. The rearrangement uses TRBV5-1 and TRBJ2-3; D call uncertain. The CDR3 totals 13 residues. Trimming left V 3 bases short and J 2 bases short, with 7 bases between. Looked up from germline, CDR1 is SGHRS and CDR2 is YFSETQ.

This clonotype has a handful of counts. This chain links TRBV11-2 with TRBJ2-1; 12 bases align to TRBD2. V shed 5 bases, J shed 4 bases, and the junction held 12 bases outside the gene matches. The CDR3 is made up of 18 amino acids. Germline V CDR1 and CDR2: SGHAT, FQNNGV. The DNA for the CDR3 is TGTGCCAGCAGCGTGAGGCCTAGCGGGGGGGCCCGTTACAATGAGCAGTTCTTC. Translating it yields CASSVRPSGGARYNEQFF.

The chain has TRBV6-1 and TRBJ2-3, with TRBD1 matching over 9 bases. The CDR3 sequence is 17 residues long. Germline V gene data show CDR1 as MNHNS and CDR2 as SASEGT. Losses at the gene ends were 2 bases for V and 6 bases for J; bases not matched to a gene: 12. Here the CDR3 reads CASSETLAGQGMDTQYF. The CDR3 DNA reads as TGTGCCAGCAGTGAAACGTTGGCGGGACAGGGAATGGATACGCAGTATTTT.

This clonotype was seen a few times. The chain carries TRBV9 and TRBJ2-1, with 10 bases aligning to TRBD2. The germline V gene has CDR1 SGDLS and CDR2 YYNGEE. The CDR3 spans 13 residues. V lost 4 bases to trimming and J lost 14 bases; unmatched junction nucleotides: 9. CDR3 protein: CASSTLAGARKFF. Written as DNA, the CDR3 is TGTGCCAGCAGCACTCTAGCGGGGGCTAGGAAGTTCTTC.

The chain is built from TRBV27 and TRBJ2-5, with D perhaps TRBD2 (6 bases). The CDR3 has 14 amino acids. The ends were cut back, 1 base at V and 7 bases at J, with 13 bases in the middle. Germline CDR1 and CDR2: MNHEY and SMNVEV (reference sequence). CDR3 in amino acids: CASSLYPAGGTQYF. CDR3 nucleotide sequence: TGTGCCAGCAGTTTATACCCAGCGGGTGGGACCCAGTACTTC.

J is TRBJ2-2 and V is TRBV7-2; no clear D gene. Trimming cost V 11 bases and J 5 bases, with 12 bases left between them. Germline lookup yields CDR1 SGHTA and CDR2 FQGNSA. This CDR3 is built from 12 residues. The CDR3 sequence: CALSPGTGELFF. The CDR3 DNA follows: TGTGCCCTCTCACCCGGGACCGGGGAGCTGTTTTTT.

This clonotype occurred a few times. The V call is TRBV18, the J call TRBJ2-7; no clear D gene. This CDR3 has 13 residues. The V end was cut by 2 bases, the J end by 2 bases, with 7 bases between. CDR1 is KGHSH and CDR2 is LQKENI in the germline V gene. As DNA, the CDR3 is TGTGCCAGCTCACCAGCCCGGACCTACGAGCAGTACTTC. Translated: CASSPARTYEQYF.

J is TRBJ2-7 and V is TRBV18, with D tentatively TRBD1 (5 bases). Germline V lookup: CDR1 KGHSH, CDR2 LQKENI. The CDR3 runs 14 residues. Trimming took off 1 base at V and 6 bases at J, with 13 bases between the two ends. Written as DNA, the CDR3 is TGTGCCAGCTCACCACGCCACAGGCGTTCCGAGCAGTACTTC. Its translation is CASSPRHRRSEQYF.

J is TRBJ2-3 and V is TRBV29-1; possibly TRBD1 for D (6 bases). Germline CDR1 and CDR2: SQVTM and ANQGSEA. Deletions cut 7 bases from V and 2 bases from J, with 16 bases between. This CDR3 is 14 amino acids long. The CDR3 coding sequence is TGCAGCGGGGTTCTAGTGGGACACACAGATACGCAGTATTTT. Translation gives CSGVLVGHTDTQYF.

This clonotype came up once. The rearrangement joins TRBV4-1 to TRBJ1-6, with D perhaps TRBD1 (5 bases). CDR3 size: 14 residues. Germline-derived CDR1 and CDR2 are MGHRA and YSYEKL. V lost 0 bases and J 10 bases, leaving 10 bases between the germline ends. The CDR3 nucleotides are TGCGCCAGCAGCCAAGATCCGGGGGACTCACCCCTCCACTTT. The encoded protein is CASSQDPGDSPLHF.

The CDR3 coding sequence is TGTGCCACCAGCCCCACGGACAGGGAGGTTACTGAAGCTTTCTTT. It translates to CATSPTDREVTEAFF. V is TRBV15 and J is TRBJ1-1; 8 bases are shared with TRBD1. Germline CDR1 LNHNV, CDR2 YYDKDF (reference sequence). The CDR3 sequence is 15 residues long. The V segment lost 5 bases and the J segment 5 bases; nucleotides outside the gene matches: 10.

The V gene is TRBV20-1, the J gene TRBJ2-7, with a tentative D call TRBD1 (6 bases). Germline V gives CDR1 DFQATT, CDR2 SNEGSKA (reference sequence). This CDR3 spans 13 amino acids. V lost 0 bases and J 6 bases, leaving 12 bases between the germline ends. CDR3 sequence (DNA): TGCAGTGCTAGAGATCAGGGGTCTGGCGAGCAGTACTTC. Its translation: CSARDQGSGEQYF.

The chain carries TRBV15 and TRBJ1-5; TRBD1 might be the D (5 bases). With 1 base removed from V and 1 base from J, the gap between germline ends came to 11 bases. Germline assignment: CDR1 LNHNV and CDR2 YYDKDF (reference sequence). The length of the CDR3 is 16 residues. The CDR3 region is CATSRAGMESNQPQHF. CDR3 in DNA: TGTGCCACCAGCAGAGCAGGGATGGAGAGCAATCAGCCCCAGCATTTT.

V gene TRBV7-6 combines with J gene TRBJ2-7; the D gene is possibly TRBD2 (5 bases). V was shortened by 5 bases and J by 2 bases, with 16 bases between the two germline ends. CDR3 length: 15 amino acids. Germline CDR1 and CDR2: SGHVS and FNYEAQ. The CDR3 coding sequence is TGTGCCAGCAGCGGCTTACGGGGTCCTACCTACGAGCAGTACTTC. This encodes CASSGLRGPTYEQYF. The variable domain in full, with the rest retrieved from reference TRBV7-6 and TRBJ2-7, is GAGVSQSPRYKVTKRGQDVALRCDPISGHVSLYWYRQALGQGPEFLTYFNYEAQQDKSGLPNDRFSAERPEGSISTLTIQRTEQRDSAMYRCASSGLRGPTYEQYFGPGTRLTVT.

In this sample, this clonotype turned up a few times. CDR3 nucleotides: TGCGCCAGCAGTGAAAGCGATAGCAATCAGCCCCAGCATTTT. Protein product: CASSESDSNQPQHF. The gene calls are TRBV10-2 and TRBJ1-5; unclear D gene. Germline V lookup: CDR1 WSHSY, CDR2 SAAADI. The length of the CDR3 is 14 residues. V shed 3 bases and J shed 0 bases, with 6 bases lying between them.

The rearrangement uses TRBV6-6 and TRBJ1-1; D is unresolved. Looked up from germline, CDR1 is MNHNY and CDR2 is SVGAGI (reference sequence). The CDR3 has 13 amino acids. Deletions cut 6 bases from V and 5 bases from J, with 13 bases between. The CDR3 sequence: CASSVQAGTEAFF. In DNA, the CDR3 is TGTGCCAGCAGCGTTCAGGCGGGGACTGAAGCTTTCTTT.

This sequence joins TRBV9 and TRBJ2-5, with D possibly TRBD1 on 6 matching bases. The CDR3 has 14 amino acids. Looked up from germline, CDR1 is SGDLS and CDR2 is YYNGEE. V was trimmed by 2 bases and J by 2 bases, leaving 10 bases between them. CDR3: CASSVTGRQETQYF. The DNA of the CDR3 is TGTGCCAGCAGCGTCACAGGGCGACAAGAGACCCAGTACTTC.

The V call is TRBV20-1, the J call TRBJ1-6; 8 nucleotides align to TRBD1. Germline V gives CDR1 DFQATT, CDR2 SNEGSKA (reference sequence). This CDR3 contains 15 residues. With 3 bases clipped from V and 7 bases from J, the junction kept 8 bases outside the gene matches. The CDR3 spells CSARRTTGENSPLHF. CDR3 DNA: TGCAGTGCTAGGAGGACGACAGGGGAGAATTCACCCCTCCACTTT.

The chain combines TRBV20-1 with TRBJ1-6, with TRBD1 as a possible D gene (6 bases). The CDR3 loop spans 15 amino acids. V lost 0 bases and J lost 7, with 13 bases in between. Germline-derived CDR1 and CDR2 are DFQATT and SNEGSKA (reference sequence). The CDR3 sequence is CSARDGGRANSPLHF. The CDR3 DNA follows: TGCAGTGCTAGAGATGGGGGCAGGGCAAATTCACCCCTCCACTTT.